This T cell receptor beta chain was recovered during a study of T cell changes during pregnancy in multiple sclerosis. Some clones are missing from TCRdb's copy, which holds only in-frame ones; the method was immunoSEQ multiplex PCR. Counted here are about 34,000 clones, 90% occurring once; the ten biggest clones make up 9.5% to 12%. This CDR3 is 15 amino acids long. V lost 3 bases to trimming and J lost 4 bases; unmatched junction nucleotides: 8. Germline V gene lookup returns CDR1 LNHNV and CDR2 YYDKDF (reference sequence). This chain links TRBV15 with TRBJ1-1; 7 bases map to TRBD1. The sequence was obtained from a female donor with multiple sclerosis, enrolled in a pregnancy study. The material sequenced was CD8+ T cells from peripheral blood mononuclear cells, taken before pregnancy. CDR3 DNA: TGTGCCACCAGCAGGGTTTTCCAGGGGGGCACTGAAGCTTTCTTT. Translating it yields CATSRVFQGGTEAFF.